This is a list of T cell receptor beta chains from one sample in a study of blood T cell repertoires in COVID-19. TCRdb's copy holds only in-frame clones and misses some; the assay was immunoSEQ multiplex PCR. The sample carries a few hundred thousand clones, 80% recorded once. Sequenced material: PBMCs or T cells enriched from blood (not recorded which). The receptors were gathered from a man aged 25-40 years with acute COVID-19. CDR3s include the opening cysteine and the closing phenylalanine or tryptophan.

j_gene | v_gene | CDR3aa
TRBJ2-7 | TRBV2 | CASSGLASSYEQYF
TRBJ2-1 | TRBV2 | CASSSRYNEQFF
TRBJ2-2 | TRBV19 | CASTPNLAAENTGELFF
TRBJ2-1 | TRBV27 | CASKTNSGGDSYNEQFF
TRBJ2-7 | TRBV20-1 | CSARGWYEQYF
TRBJ1-5 | TRBV20-1 | CSASEYRVLLQPQHF
TRBJ1-4 | TRBV5-5 | CASSLTGEKLFF
TRBJ2-6 | TRBV9 | CASSPEGQLISGANVLTF
TRBJ2-2 | TRBV9 | CASSVGSAANTGELFF
TRBJ2-3 | TRBV20-1 | CSASKASGGVTDTQYF
TRBJ1-1 | TRBV11-2 | CASSLAQGLNTEAFF
TRBJ2-1 | TRBV5-1 | CASSPGTSGGAYNEQFF
TRBJ1-4 | TRBV5-1 | CASSLEGVANEKLFF
TRBJ1-1 | TRBV5-1 | CASSLGDRNTEAFF
TRBJ1-2 | TRBV28 | CASIHPGHRGYTF
TRBJ2-5 | TRBV7-6 | CASSLRGYQETQYF
TRBJ2-5 | TRBV11-2 | CASSLEGEVIGETQYF
TRBJ2-2 | TRBV5-6 | CASISRVGGTGELFF
TRBJ2-7 | TRBV7-2 | CASSLAGRAYEQYF
TRBJ1-2 | TRBV3-1/TRBV3-2 | CASSRPFGAGYTF
TRBJ2-2 | TRBV9 | CASSVERTGNTGELFF
TRBJ2-7 | TRBV7-2 | CASSRVAGKNEQYF
TRBJ2-2 | TRBV13 | CASSLFGGANTGELFF
TRBJ1-1 | TRBV19 | CASRRTTLGTTEAFF
TRBJ1-2 | TRBV3-1/TRBV3-2 | CASSRPGTGGGYGYTF
TRBJ1-5 | TRBV6-1 | CASSEAGVVGGSNQPQHF
TRBJ1-2 | TRBV27 | CASMRGGANYGYTF
TRBJ1-6 | TRBV6-1 | CASSESQKNSPLHF
TRBJ1-2 | TRBV5-1 | CASSLDGQVYGYTF
TRBJ1-1 | TRBV10-2 | CASRPGQGNTEAFF
TRBJ1-3 | TRBV30 | CAWTVGVSGNTIYF
TRBJ2-7 | TRBV5-1 | CASSVGTGNDYEQYF
TRBJ1-3 | TRBV28 | CASTLDRASGNTIYF
TRBJ1-5 | TRBV28 | CASSEYGDLIAADQPQHF
TRBJ2-1 | TRBV7-6 | CASSFSTEQFF
TRBJ1-3 | TRBV12-3/TRBV12-4 | CASRSYLHTIYF
TRBJ1-2 | TRBV12-3/TRBV12-4 | CASGPGDYGYTF
TRBJ1-1 | TRBV27 | CASSYRIYDQDRGWTEAFF
TRBJ1-1 | TRBV5-5 | CASSFRGTSFSEAFF
TRBJ2-1 | TRBV18 | CASSRRGGHEHEQFF
TRBJ2-5 | TRBV7-2 | CASSFEGLKTQYF
TRBJ1-2 | TRBV4-1 | CASSPQDRVPAFGYTF